These 8 T cell receptor beta chains came from one sample sequenced in a study of response to subunit inactivated influenza vaccine. TCRdb passed the RT-PCR reads through MiXCR, listing each CDR3 protein once. The table includes under 550,000 distinct CDR3 sequences, approximately 7.7% detected once. Sequencing was performed on PBMCs from blood, taken around 25 months after vaccination. These receptor sequences come from a man in his fifties or sixties who received an inactivated influenza vaccine.

This chain uses TRBV29-1 with TRBJ2-2; TRBD1 aligns across 10 bases. The junction had 3 bases not matched to a gene; V was cut back by 6 bases and J by 5 bases. Looked up from germline, CDR1 is SQVTM and CDR2 is ANQGSEA. The CDR3 runs to 13 residues. The CDR3 nucleotides read TGCAGCGTACGACAGGGGGCAACCGGGGAGCTGTTTTTT. Encoded protein: CSVRQGATGELFF.

This clonotype was seen many times. The chain couples TRBV10-3 to TRBJ2-6, with 7 bases aligning to TRBD1. CDR3 length: 16 residues. After removal of 6 bases from V and 0 bases from J, the junction contained 5 bases not matched to a gene. Germline CDR1 reads ENHRY; CDR2 reads SYGVKD. CDR3 protein: CAISKTGSSGANVLTF. In DNA form, the CDR3 reads TGTGCCATCAGCAAGACAGGGAGCTCTGGGGCCAACGTCCTGACTTTC.

At least ten counts were recorded for this clonotype. The rearrangement joins TRBV28 to TRBJ1-6; D unresolved. CDR1 is MDHEN, CDR2 SYDVKM, per germline. Trimming pared 5 bases from V and 13 bases from J, leaving 9 bases between. The CDR3 is 11 amino acids. CDR3 bases: TGTGCCAGCAGTCACAGATACCCCCTCCACTTT. It yields the protein CASSHRYPLHF.

The table lists this clonotype with many counts. This chain connects TRBV4-2 to TRBJ2-5; TRBD2 matches 8 bases. Germline assignment: CDR1 LGHNA and CDR2 YNFKEQ. J lost 5 bases, V lost 0 bases, and 5 bases had no gene match. The CDR3 is 15 residues long. The CDR3 sequence is CASSQDRRGGETQYF. CDR3 in DNA: TGTGCCAGCAGCCAAGATCGCCGGGGGGGGGAGACCCAGTACTTC.

The rearrangement joins TRBV6-5 to TRBJ2-5, with D perhaps matching TRBD1 or TRBD2 (5 bases each). The CDR3 totals 16 residues. CDR1 and CDR2 from the germline V gene are MNHEY and SVGAGI. Trimming removed 4 bases from V and 1 base from J, with 16 bases in between. CDR3 DNA sequence: TGTGCCAGCAGTTCGCGCCGGGACCGGCGCCAAGAGACCCAGTACTTC. It specifies CASSSRRDRRQETQYF.

This clonotype was seen more than once but under ten times. The CDR3 reads CASSQDRGPNQPQHF. The CDR3 region has the DNA TGTGCCAGCAGCCAAGACAGGGGCCCCAATCAGCCCCAGCATTTT. The chain combines TRBV3-1 with TRBJ1-5; D might be TRBD1 (6 bases). Germline V lookup: CDR1 LGHDT, CDR2 YNNKEL (reference sequence). The CDR3 extends over 15 amino acids. V lost 0 bases to trimming and J lost 3 bases, with 9 bases between them.

This clonotype was seen only a few times. V is TRBV20-1 and J is TRBJ2-5; D tentatively reads TRBD1 or TRBD2 (5 bases each). CDR1 and CDR2 (germline): DFQATT, SNEGSKA (reference sequence). The CDR3 length is 13 residues. Trimming took 3 bases from V and 0 from J, leaving 8 bases between them. The chain's CDR3 is CSASGTHQETQYF. Here the CDR3 DNA reads TGCAGTGCTAGCGGGACGCACCAAGAGACCCAGTACTTC.

The V call is TRBV6-2 or TRBV6-3, the J call TRBJ2-7; D is ambiguous. The CDR3 spans 14 residues. Trimming shortened V by 0 bases and J by 0 bases, and 6 bases separated the two germline ends. CDR1 and CDR2 from the germline V gene are MNHEY and SVGEGT. Here the CDR3 reads CASSYSGDSYEQYF. CDR3 DNA sequence: TGTGCCAGCAGTTACTCTGGGGACTCCTACGAGCAGTACTTC.